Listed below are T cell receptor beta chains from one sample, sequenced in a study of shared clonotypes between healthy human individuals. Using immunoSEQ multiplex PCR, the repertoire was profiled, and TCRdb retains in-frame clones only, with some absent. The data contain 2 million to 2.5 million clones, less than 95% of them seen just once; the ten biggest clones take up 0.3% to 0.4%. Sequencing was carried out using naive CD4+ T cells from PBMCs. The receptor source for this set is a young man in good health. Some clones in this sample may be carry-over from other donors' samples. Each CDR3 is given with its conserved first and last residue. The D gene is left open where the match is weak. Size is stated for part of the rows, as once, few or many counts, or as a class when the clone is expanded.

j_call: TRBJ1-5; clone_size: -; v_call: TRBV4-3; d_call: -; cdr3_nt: TGCGCCAGCAGCCAAGAATTCGATCAGCCCCAGCATTTT; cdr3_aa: CASSQEFDQPQHF
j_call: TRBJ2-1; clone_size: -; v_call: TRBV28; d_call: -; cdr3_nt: TGTGCCAGCAGTTCCCCGGGTAGCTCTTATGAGCAGTTCTTC; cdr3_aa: CASSSPGSSYEQFF
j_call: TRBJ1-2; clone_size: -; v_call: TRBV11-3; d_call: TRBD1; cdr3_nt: TGTGCCAGCAGCCCTTCTTGGGGACAGGGAACCTATGGCTACACCTTC; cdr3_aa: CASSPSWGQGTYGYTF
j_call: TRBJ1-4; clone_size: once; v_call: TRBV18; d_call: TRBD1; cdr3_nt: TGTGCCAGCTCACCACCGGGGACAGCGGCTGAAAAACTGTTTTTT; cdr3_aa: CASSPPGTAAEKLFF
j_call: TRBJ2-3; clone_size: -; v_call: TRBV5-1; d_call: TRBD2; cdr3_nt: TGCGCCAGCAGCCCAAAGAGGTCTAGCGGGAGTTCGGCAGATACGCAGTATTTT; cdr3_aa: CASSPKRSSGSSADTQYF
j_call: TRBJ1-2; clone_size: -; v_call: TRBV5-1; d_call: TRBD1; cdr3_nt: TGCGCCAGCAGCTTCGGGGACAGGGCGAGCGGCTACACCTTC; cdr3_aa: CASSFGDRASGYTF
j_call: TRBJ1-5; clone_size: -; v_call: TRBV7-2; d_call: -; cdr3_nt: TGTGCCAGCAGCTTATTCGGACAGCCCCAGCATTTT; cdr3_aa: CASSLFGQPQHF
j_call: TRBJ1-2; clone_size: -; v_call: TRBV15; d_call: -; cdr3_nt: TGTGCCACCAGCGTCGACAGGAACTATGGCTACACCTTC; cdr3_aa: CATSVDRNYGYTF
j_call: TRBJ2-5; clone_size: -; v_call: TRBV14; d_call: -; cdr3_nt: TGTGCCAGCAGCCAAGGGGGTTCCGGGAGACTTAAAGAGACCCAGTACTTC; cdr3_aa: CASSQGGSGRLKETQYF
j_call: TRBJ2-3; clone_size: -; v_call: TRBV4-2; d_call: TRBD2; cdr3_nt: TGTGCCAGCAGCCCCCGAGCGGGAGGGGCAGATACGCAGTATTTT; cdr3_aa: CASSPRAGGADTQYF
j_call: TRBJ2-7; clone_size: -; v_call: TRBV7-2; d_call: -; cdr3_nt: TGTGCCAGCAGCTCCCCTAGCTCCTACGAGCAGTACTTC; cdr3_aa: CASSSPSSYEQYF
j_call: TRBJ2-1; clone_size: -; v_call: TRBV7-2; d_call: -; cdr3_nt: TGTGCCAGCAGCTTCTACAGGGCCAGTGGGGATGAGCAGTTCTTC; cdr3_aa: CASSFYRASGDEQFF
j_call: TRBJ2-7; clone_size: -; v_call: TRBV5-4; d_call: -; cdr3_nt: TGTGCCAGCAGCTTGGCCATTGAGAACGAGCAGTACTTC; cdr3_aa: CASSLAIENEQYF
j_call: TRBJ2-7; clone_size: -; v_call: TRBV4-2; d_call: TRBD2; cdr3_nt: TGTGCCAGCAGCCAAGTAGGACGGACTAGCGGGAGTGGAGAGCAGTACTTC; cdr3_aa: CASSQVGRTSGSGEQYF
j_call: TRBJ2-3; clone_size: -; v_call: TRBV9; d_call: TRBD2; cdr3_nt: TGTGCCAGCAGCGTAGCTCTAGCGGGATTAGATACGCAGTATTTT; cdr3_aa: CASSVALAGLDTQYF